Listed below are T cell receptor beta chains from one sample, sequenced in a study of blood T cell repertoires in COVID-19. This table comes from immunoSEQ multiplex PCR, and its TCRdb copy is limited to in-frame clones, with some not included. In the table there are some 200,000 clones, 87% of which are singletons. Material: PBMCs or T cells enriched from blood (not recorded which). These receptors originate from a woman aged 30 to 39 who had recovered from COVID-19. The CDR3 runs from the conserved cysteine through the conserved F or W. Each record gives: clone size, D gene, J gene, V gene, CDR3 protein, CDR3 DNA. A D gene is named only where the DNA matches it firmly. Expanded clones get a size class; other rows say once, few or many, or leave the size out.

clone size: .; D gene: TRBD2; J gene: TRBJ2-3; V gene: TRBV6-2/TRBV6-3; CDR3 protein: CASSHSPGSGRGRTDTQYF; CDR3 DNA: TGTGCCAGCAGTCATTCACCGGGCAGCGGGAGAGGCAGGACAGATACGCAGTATTTT
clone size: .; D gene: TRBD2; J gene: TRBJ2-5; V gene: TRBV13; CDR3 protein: CASSKAPSGSRGGETQYF; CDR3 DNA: TGTGCCAGCAGCAAGGCCCCTAGCGGGAGCCGGGGGGGAGAGACCCAGTACTTC
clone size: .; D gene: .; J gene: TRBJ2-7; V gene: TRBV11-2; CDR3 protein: CASSLAAGNLYEQYF; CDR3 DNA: TGTGCCAGCAGCTTAGCGGCAGGGAATCTCTACGAGCAGTACTTC
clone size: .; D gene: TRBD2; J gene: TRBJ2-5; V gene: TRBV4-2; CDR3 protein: CASSRSRNRLAGSPYQETQYF; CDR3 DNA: TGTGCCAGCAGCCGAAGTAGGAACAGACTAGCGGGATCCCCGTACCAAGAGACCCAGTACTTC
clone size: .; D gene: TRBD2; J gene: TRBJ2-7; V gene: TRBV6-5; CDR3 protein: CASAKREDYEQYF; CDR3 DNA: TGTGCCAGCGCAAAGCGGGAAGACTACGAGCAGTACTTC
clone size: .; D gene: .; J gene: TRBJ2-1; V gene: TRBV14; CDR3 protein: CASSQEIGVSEQFF; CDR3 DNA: TGTGCCAGCAGCCAAGAGATCGGGGTGAGTGAGCAGTTCTTC
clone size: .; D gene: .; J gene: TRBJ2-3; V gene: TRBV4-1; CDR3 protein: CASSQESGNTQYF; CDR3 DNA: TGCGCCAGCAGCCAAGAGTCGGGGAATACGCAGTATTTT
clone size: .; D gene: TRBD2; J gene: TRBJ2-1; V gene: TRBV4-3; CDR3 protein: CASSQDYTFGGGSYNEQFF; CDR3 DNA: TGCGCCAGCAGCCAAGACTACACCTTTGGGGGGGGGAGTTACAATGAGCAGTTCTTC
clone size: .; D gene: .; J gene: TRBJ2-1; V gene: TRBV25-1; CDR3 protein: CASSEFRGRVNGEQFF; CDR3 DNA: TGTGCCAGCAGTGAATTCAGGGGCAGGGTGAACGGAGAGCAGTTCTTC
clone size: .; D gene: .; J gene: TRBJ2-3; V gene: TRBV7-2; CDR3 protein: CASSSYPDTQYF; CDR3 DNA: TGTGCCAGCAGCTCGTATCCAGATACGCAGTATTTT
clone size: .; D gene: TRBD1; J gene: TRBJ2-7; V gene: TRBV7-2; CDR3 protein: CASSYSDRYEQYF; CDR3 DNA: TGTGCCAGCAGCTACTCGGACAGGTACGAGCAGTACTTC
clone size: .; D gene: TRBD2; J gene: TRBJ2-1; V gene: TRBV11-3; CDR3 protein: CASSLGLAGGQDEQFF; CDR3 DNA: TGTGCCAGCAGCTTAGGGCTAGCGGGGGGGCAGGATGAGCAGTTCTTC
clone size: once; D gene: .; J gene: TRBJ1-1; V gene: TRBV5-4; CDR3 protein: CASSTARMNTEAFF; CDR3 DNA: TGTGCCAGCAGCACAGCCCGGATGAACACTGAAGCTTTCTTT
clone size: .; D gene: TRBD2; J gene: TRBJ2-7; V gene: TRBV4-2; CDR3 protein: CASSQASGGALEQYF; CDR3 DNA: TGTGCCAGCAGCCAAGCCAGCGGGGGGGCCCTCGAGCAGTACTTC
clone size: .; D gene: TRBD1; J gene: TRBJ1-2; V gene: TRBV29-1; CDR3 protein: CSVDSGQGAGGYTF; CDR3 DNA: TGCAGCGTTGATTCCGGACAGGGGGCAGGGGGCTACACCTTC
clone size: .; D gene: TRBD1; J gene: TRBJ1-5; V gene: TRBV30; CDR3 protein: CAWSAGTATNQPQHF; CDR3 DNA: TGTGCCTGGAGCGCTGGGACAGCTACTAATCAGCCCCAGCATTTT
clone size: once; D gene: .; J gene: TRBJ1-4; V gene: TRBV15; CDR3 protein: CATSRVREGFYEKLFF; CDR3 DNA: TGTGCCACCAGCAGAGTCAGAGAGGGTTTCTATGAAAAACTGTTTTTT
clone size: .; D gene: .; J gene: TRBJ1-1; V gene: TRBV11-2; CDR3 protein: CASSLGSRNTEAFF; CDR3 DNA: TGTGCCAGCAGCTTAGGTTCTCGGAACACTGAAGCTTTCTTT
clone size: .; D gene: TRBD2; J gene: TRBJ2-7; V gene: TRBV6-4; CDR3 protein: CASSDDPGTGGGYEQYF; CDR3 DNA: TGTGCCAGCAGCGACGACCCCGGGACCGGGGGGGGATACGAGCAGTACTTC
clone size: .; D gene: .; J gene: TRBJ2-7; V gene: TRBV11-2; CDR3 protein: CASSFERTSYEQYF; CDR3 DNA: TGTGCCAGCAGCTTCGAGCGTACCTCCTACGAGCAGTACTTC
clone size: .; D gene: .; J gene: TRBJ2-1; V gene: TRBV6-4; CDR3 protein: CASSKEGGNNEQFF; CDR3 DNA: TGTGCCAGCAGTAAAGAAGGGGGTAACAATGAGCAGTTCTTC
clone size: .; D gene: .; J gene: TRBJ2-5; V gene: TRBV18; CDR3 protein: CASSPRIEGSQETQYF; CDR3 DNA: TGTGCCAGCTCACCAAGGATAGAGGGCAGCCAAGAGACCCAGTACTTC
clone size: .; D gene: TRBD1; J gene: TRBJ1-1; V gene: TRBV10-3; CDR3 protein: CASRTGGAENTEAFF; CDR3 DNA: TGTGCCAGCCGGACAGGGGGCGCGGAGAACACTGAAGCTTTCTTT
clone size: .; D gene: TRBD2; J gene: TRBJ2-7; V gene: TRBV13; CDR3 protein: CASSPGLASSYEQYF; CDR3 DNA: TGTGCCAGCAGCCCGGGACTAGCGTCCTCCTACGAGCAGTACTTC
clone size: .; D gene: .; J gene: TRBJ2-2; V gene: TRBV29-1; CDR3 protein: CSVASGWRSGELFF; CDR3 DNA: TGCAGCGTCGCCAGCGGTTGGAGGAGCGGGGAGCTGTTTTTT
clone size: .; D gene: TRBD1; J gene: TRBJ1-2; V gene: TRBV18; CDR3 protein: CASSRQGNLGYTF; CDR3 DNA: TGTGCCAGCTCTCGACAGGGGAACTTAGGCTACACCTTC
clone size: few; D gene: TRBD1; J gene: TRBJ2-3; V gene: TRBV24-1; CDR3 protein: CATSDGQAYTDTQYF; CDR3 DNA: TGTGCCACCAGTGATGGACAGGCTTACACAGATACGCAGTATTTT
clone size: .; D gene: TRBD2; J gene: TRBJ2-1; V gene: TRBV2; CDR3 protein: CASSDKRGGGEQFF; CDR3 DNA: TGTGCCAGCAGTGATAAGCGGGGAGGCGGTGAGCAGTTCTTC
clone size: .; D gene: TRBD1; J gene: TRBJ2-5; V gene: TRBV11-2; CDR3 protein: CASSLTGGKETQYF; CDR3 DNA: TGTGCCAGCAGCTTAACAGGGGGTAAAGAGACCCAGTACTTC
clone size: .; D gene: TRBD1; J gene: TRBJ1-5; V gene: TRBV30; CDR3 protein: CAWSSTAAITGTGRYSNQPQHF; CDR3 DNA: TGTGCCTGGAGTTCTACAGCAGCTATAACAGGGACAGGGAGATATAGCAATCAGCCCCAGCATTTT
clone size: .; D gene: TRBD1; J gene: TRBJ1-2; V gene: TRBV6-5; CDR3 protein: CASSHNRGGYTF; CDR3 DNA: TGTGCCAGCAGCCATAACAGGGGCGGCTACACCTTC
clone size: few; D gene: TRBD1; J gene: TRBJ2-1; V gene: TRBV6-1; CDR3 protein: CASSASDRGGGNEQFF; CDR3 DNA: TGTGCCAGCAGTGCCTCTGACAGGGGTGGCGGCAATGAGCAGTTCTTC
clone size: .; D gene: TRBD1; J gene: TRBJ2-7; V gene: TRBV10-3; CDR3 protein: CAISGDSYEQYF; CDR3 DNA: TGTGCCATCAGTGGGGACAGTTACGAGCAGTACTTC
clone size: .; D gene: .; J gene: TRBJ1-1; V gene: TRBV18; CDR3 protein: CASSYREGNTEAFF; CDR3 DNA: TGTGCCAGCTCTTACAGGGAGGGGAACACTGAAGCTTTCTTT
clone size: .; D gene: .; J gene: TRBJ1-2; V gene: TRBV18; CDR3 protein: CASSPPDKNYGYTF; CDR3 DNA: TGTGCCAGCTCACCACCAGACAAAAACTATGGCTACACCTTC
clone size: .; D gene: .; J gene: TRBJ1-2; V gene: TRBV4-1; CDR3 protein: CASSQVYQEDGYTF; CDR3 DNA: TGCGCCAGCAGCCAAGTTTATCAGGAGGACGGCTACACCTTC
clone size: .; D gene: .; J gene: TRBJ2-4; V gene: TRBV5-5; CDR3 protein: CASSLTDLAKNIQYF; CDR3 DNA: TGTGCCAGCAGTTTGACAGACCTAGCCAAAAACATTCAGTACTTC
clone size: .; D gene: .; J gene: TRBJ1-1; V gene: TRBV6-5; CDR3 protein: CASSYLTRRTEAFF; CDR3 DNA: TGTGCCAGCAGTTACTTGACGCGGCGGACTGAAGCTTTCTTT
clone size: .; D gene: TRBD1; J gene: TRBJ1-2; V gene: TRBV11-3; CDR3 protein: CASSLDPDRSRRGYTF; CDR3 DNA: TGTGCCAGCAGCTTAGACCCGGACAGGTCTCGGCGTGGCTACACCTTC
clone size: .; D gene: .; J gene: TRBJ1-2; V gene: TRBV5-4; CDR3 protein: CASSSTTGSYGYTF; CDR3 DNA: TGTGCCAGCAGCTCCACAACAGGGAGCTATGGCTACACCTTC
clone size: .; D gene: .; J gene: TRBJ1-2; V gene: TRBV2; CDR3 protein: CASSTGNYGYTF; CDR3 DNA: TGTGCCAGCAGTACAGGGAACTATGGCTACACCTTC
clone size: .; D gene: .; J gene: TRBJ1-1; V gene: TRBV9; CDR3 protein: CASRGAAGGTEAFF; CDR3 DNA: TGTGCCAGCAGAGGGGCAGCCGGGGGGACTGAAGCTTTCTTT
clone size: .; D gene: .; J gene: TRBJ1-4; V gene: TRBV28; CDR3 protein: CASSSPTGVDEKLFF; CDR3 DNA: TGTGCCAGCAGTTCCCCGACGGGGGTTGATGAAAAACTGTTTTTT
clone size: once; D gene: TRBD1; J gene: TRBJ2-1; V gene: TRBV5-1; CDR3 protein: CASSLPGQYNEQFF; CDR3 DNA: TGCGCCAGCAGCCTACCGGGACAGTACAATGAGCAGTTCTTC
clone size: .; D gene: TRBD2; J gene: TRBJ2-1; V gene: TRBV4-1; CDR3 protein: CASSQQTSGSYNEQFF; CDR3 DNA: TGCGCCAGCAGCCAACAGACTAGCGGATCCTACAATGAGCAGTTCTTC
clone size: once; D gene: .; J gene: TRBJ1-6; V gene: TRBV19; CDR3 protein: CASKVNGEGNSPLHF; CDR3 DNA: TGTGCCAGTAAAGTAAATGGGGAGGGAAATTCACCCCTCCACTTT
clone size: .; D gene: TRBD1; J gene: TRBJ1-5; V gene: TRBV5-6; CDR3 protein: CASSLERDRDQPQHF; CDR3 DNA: TGTGCCAGCAGCTTGGAGCGGGACAGGGATCAGCCCCAGCATTTT
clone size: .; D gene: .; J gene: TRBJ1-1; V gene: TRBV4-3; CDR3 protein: CASSHVQHTEAFF; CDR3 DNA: TGCGCCAGCAGCCACGTACAGCACACTGAAGCTTTCTTT
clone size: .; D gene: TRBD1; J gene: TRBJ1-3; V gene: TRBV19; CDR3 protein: CASSNTGDSGNTIYF; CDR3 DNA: TGTGCCAGTAGCAACACAGGGGACTCTGGAAACACCATATATTTT
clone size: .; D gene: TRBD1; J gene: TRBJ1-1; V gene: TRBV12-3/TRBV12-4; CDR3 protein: CASSAGGGTEAFF; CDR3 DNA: TGTGCCAGCAGTGCAGGGGGCGGGACTGAAGCTTTCTTT
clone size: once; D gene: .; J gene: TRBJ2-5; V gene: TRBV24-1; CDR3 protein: CATSENRAAQETQYF; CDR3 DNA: TGTGCCACCAGCGAGAACAGGGCAGCCCAAGAGACCCAGTACTTC